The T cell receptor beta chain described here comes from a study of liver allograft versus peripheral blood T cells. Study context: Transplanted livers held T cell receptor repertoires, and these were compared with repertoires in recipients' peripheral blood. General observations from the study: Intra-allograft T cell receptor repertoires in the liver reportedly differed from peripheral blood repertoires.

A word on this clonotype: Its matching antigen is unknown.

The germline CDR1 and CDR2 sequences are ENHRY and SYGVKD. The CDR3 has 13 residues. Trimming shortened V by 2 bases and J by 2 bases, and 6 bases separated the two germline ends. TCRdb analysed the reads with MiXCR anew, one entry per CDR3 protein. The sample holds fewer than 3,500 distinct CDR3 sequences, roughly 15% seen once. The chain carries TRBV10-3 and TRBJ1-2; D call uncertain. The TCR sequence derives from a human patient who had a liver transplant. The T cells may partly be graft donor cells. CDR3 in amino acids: CAISEGWNYGYTF. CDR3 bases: TGTGCCATCAGTGAGGGATGGAACTATGGCTACACCTTC.